This T cell receptor (beta chain) was documented in a study of cytomegalovirus exposure and HLA in healthy donors. On the study more broadly: According to later analysis, the same platform produced the roughly 110 validation and 666 first-cohort repertoires.

This CDR3 region has 15 residues. V shed 2 bases, J shed 1 base, and the junction held 4 bases outside the gene matches. The V gene's germline CDR1 is SGHNT and CDR2 YENEEA. Sequenced by immunoSEQ multiplex PCR; TCRdb stores in-frame clones only, minus some. The table lists 150,000 to 200,000 clones, about 90% of them singletons. Points from the study as a whole: Listed as cytomegalovirus-associated were 150 to 200 TCR beta chains.

As to this clone: What it binds is not known.

Sequenced input: PBMCs. The sequence was obtained from a woman between 18 and 30 years old in good health and CMV-seropositive. The V call is TRBV11-3, the J call TRBJ2-7, with 8 positions matching TRBD2. The CDR3 is CASSLRAGVSYEQYF. The CDR3 DNA follows: TGTGCCAGCAGCTTACGAGCGGGGGTATCCTACGAGCAGTACTTC. The entire variable domain, with the rest obtained from reference TRBV11-3 and TRBJ2-7, is as follows: EAGVVQSPRYKIIEKKQPVAFWCNPISGHNTLYWYLQNLGQGPELLIRYENEEAVDDSQLPKDRFSAERLKGVDSTLKIQPAELGDSAVYLCASSLRAGVSYEQYFGPGTRLTVT.